This is a list of T cell receptor beta chains from one sample in a study of identical twins. MiXCR, run by TCRdb on the 5' RACE reads, gives a single entry per CDR3 protein. The table records under 250,000 distinct CDR3 sequences, 7% to 8.5% of them present only once. The same sample was also used in a study of yellow fever vaccine responses in identical twins.

Sequenced material: CD8+ T cells sorted from blood. These receptors all come from a woman under 30 in good health. CDR3s include the opening cysteine and the closing phenylalanine or tryptophan. A D gene is named only where the DNA matches it firmly. The listing skips clone size in some rows; elsewhere it reads once, few, many or a size class.

V gene	clone size	D gene	J gene	CDR3 protein	CDR3 DNA
TRBV16	few	-	TRBJ1-5	CASSQSKWGSGNQPQHF	TGTGCCAGCAGCCAATCGAAATGGGGCTCTGGCAATCAGCCCCAGCATTTT
TRBV2	few	TRBD2	TRBJ2-7	CASSWSSGDYEQYF	TGTGCCAGCAGTTGGTCTAGCGGGGACTACGAGCAGTACTTC
TRBV2	-	TRBD2	TRBJ2-3	CASKGLAGGPPDTQYF	TGTGCCAGCAAGGGCCTAGCGGGGGGTCCTCCAGATACGCAGTATTTT
TRBV12-3/TRBV12-4	few	-	TRBJ1-6	CASSPLSSPLHF	TGTGCCAGCAGTCCACTGTCATCACCCCTCCACTTT
TRBV12-3/TRBV12-4	many	-	TRBJ2-3	CASSDTLSGSGSDTQYF	TGTGCCAGCAGCGATACTTTGAGTGGGAGTGGTTCAGATACGCAGTATTTT
TRBV29-1	many	-	TRBJ2-1	CSVEGPSRLSYNEQFF	TGCAGCGTTGAAGGCCCTTCAAGGTTATCCTACAATGAGCAGTTCTTC
TRBV11-2	-	-	TRBJ2-5	CASSLWGSGQETQYF	TGTGCCAGCAGCCTATGGGGTAGCGGCCAAGAGACCCAGTACTTC
TRBV28	-	-	TRBJ2-3	CASSPRAGVGVDTQYF	TGTGCCAGCAGTCCTCGAGCGGGCGTAGGGGTAGATACGCAGTATTTT
TRBV28	-	-	TRBJ2-2	CASKPGPYTGELFF	TGTGCCAGCAAACCCGGGCCCTACACCGGGGAGCTGTTTTTT
TRBV20-1	-	-	TRBJ2-2	CSARAGGQPNTGELFF	TGCAGTGCTAGAGCTGGGGGACAACCGAACACCGGGGAGCTGTTTTTT
TRBV4-1	few	-	TRBJ2-3	CASSQGVPGTDTQYF	TGCGCCAGCAGCCAAGGGGTTCCGGGGACAGATACGCAGTATTTT
TRBV20-1	few	-	TRBJ1-1	CSARVAFEAFF	TGCAGTGCTAGAGTGGCCTTTGAAGCTTTCTTT
TRBV27	few	TRBD2	TRBJ2-1	CASSLAGADYNEQFF	TGTGCCAGCAGCTTAGCGGGGGCCGACTACAATGAGCAGTTCTTC
TRBV12-3/TRBV12-4	few	-	TRBJ2-6	CASTPGWGTGANVLTF	TGTGCCAGCACCCCGGGGTGGGGGACAGGGGCCAACGTCCTGACTTTC
TRBV12-3/TRBV12-4	many	TRBD1	TRBJ1-1	CASSRQGANTEAFF	TGTGCCAGCAGTCGACAGGGAGCGAACACTGAAGCTTTCTTT
TRBV24-1	many	-	TRBJ1-1	CATSDSGSKTEAFF	TGTGCCACCAGTGATTCTGGGTCGAAGACTGAAGCTTTCTTT
TRBV29-1	many	TRBD2	TRBJ2-1	CSVEGLAGSYNEQFF	TGCAGCGTTGAGGGACTAGCGGGTTCCTACAATGAGCAGTTCTTC